The 3 T cell receptor beta chains presented below share a single source sample, sequenced in a study of siplizumab effects on memory and regulatory T cells. The table came from immunoSEQ multiplex PCR; TCRdb's copy has only in-frame clones and leaves some out. The table includes 100,000 or so clones, 90% to 95% detected once. Sequencing input: Tregs sorted from blood. These receptors came from a human donor in good health.

V and J are TRBV28 and TRBJ2-1; D call uncertain. V was trimmed by 5 bases and J by 8 bases, leaving 16 bases between them. Per germline, CDR1 MDHEN and CDR2 SYDVKM. The CDR3 contains 14 residues. The CDR3 protein is CASSPLSSRDEQFF. The CDR3 nucleotides read TGTGCCAGCAGTCCCCTTAGCTCACGCGATGAGCAGTTCTTC.

V usage is TRBV10-3 and J usage is TRBJ1-2, with 8 bases identical to TRBD1. The CDR3 is 14 residues long. V lost 4 bases, J lost 2 bases, and 3 bases stayed unmatched. Germline V lookup: CDR1 ENHRY, CDR2 SYGVKD. The DNA for the CDR3 is TGTGCCATCAGTGGCGGACAGGGAAACTATGGCTACACCTTC. Translation: CAISGGQGNYGYTF.

This clone showed up just a few times. The chain combines TRBV21-1 with TRBJ1-4; the table's D call, TRBD1, has no DNA check behind it. TRBV21-1 is flagged as a pseudogene. This CDR3 is 16 amino acids long. As DNA, the CDR3 is TGTGCCAGCAGCAAATTGTGGGGGACAGTGAATGAAAAACTGTTTTTT. This translates into CASSKLWGTVNEKLFF.